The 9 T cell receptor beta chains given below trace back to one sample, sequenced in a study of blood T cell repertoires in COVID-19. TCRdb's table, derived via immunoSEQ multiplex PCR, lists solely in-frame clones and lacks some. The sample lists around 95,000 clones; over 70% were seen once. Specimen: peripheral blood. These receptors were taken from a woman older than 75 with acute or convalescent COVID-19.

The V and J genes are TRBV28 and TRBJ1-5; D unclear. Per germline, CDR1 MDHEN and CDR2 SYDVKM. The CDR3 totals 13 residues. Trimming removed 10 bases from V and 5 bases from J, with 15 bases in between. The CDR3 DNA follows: TGTGCCACCTTAACAGAGCCTTATCAGCCCCAGCATTTT. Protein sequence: CATLTEPYQPQHF.

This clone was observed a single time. As DNA, the CDR3 is TGTGCCAGCACCACCAGGGGAGACACCGGGGAGCTGTTTTTT. Translating it yields CASTTRGDTGELFF. This sequence joins TRBV28 and TRBJ2-2; tentative D call: TRBD1 (6 bases). The germline gives CDR1 MDHEN, CDR2 SYDVKM. V lost 7 bases, J lost 3 bases, and 12 bases lay in between. The CDR3 has 14 residues. Full variable domain (remainder filled in from reference TRBV28 and TRBJ2-2): DVKVTQSSRYLVKRTGEKVFLECVQDMDHENMFWYRQDPGLGLRLIYFSYDVKMKEKGDIPEGYSVSREKKERFSLILESASTNQTSMYLCASTTRGDTGELFFGEGSRLTVL.

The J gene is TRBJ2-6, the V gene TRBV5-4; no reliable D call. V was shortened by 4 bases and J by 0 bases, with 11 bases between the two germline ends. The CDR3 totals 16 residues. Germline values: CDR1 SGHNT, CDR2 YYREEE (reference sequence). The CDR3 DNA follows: TGTGCCAGCAGCATTGACTCGATCTCTGGGGCCAACGTCCTGACTTTC. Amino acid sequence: CASSIDSISGANVLTF.

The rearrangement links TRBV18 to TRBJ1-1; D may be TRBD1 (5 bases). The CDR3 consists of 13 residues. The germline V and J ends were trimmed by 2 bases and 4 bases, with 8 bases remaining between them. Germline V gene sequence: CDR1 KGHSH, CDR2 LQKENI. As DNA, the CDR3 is TGTGCCAGCTCACCAACGGGGGGCACTGAAGCTTTCTTT. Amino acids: CASSPTGGTEAFF.

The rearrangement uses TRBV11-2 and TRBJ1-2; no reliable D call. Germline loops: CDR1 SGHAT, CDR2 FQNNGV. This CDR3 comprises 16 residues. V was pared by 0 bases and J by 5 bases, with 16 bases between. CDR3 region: CASSLDREAIAYGYTF. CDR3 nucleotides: TGTGCCAGCAGCTTAGATCGGGAGGCCATCGCTTATGGCTACACCTTC.

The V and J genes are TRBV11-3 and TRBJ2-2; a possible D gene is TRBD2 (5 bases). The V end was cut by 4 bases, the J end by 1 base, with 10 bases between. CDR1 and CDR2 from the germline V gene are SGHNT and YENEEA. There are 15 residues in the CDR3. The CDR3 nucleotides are TGTGCCAGCAGCTCCGCGGGTTTGAACACCGGGGAGCTGTTTTTT. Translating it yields CASSSAGLNTGELFF. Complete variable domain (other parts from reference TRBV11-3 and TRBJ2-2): EAGVVQSPRYKIIEKKQPVAFWCNPISGHNTLYWYLQNLGQGPELLIRYENEEAVDDSQLPKDRFSAERLKGVDSTLKIQPAELGDSAVYLCASSSAGLNTGELFFGEGSRLTVL.

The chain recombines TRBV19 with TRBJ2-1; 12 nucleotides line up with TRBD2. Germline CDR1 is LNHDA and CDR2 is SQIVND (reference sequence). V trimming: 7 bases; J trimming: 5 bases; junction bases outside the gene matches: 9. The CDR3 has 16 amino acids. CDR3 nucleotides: TGTGCCAGTATTGGGTTCGGACTAGCGGGGAACAATGAGCAGTTCTTC. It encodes CASIGFGLAGNNEQFF. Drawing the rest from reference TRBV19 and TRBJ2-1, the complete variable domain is DGGITQSPKYLFRKEGQNVTLSCEQNLNHDAMYWYRQDPGQGLRLIYYSQIVNDFQKGDIAEGYSVSREKKESFPLTVTSAQKNPTAFYLCASIGFGLAGNNEQFFGPGTRLTVL.

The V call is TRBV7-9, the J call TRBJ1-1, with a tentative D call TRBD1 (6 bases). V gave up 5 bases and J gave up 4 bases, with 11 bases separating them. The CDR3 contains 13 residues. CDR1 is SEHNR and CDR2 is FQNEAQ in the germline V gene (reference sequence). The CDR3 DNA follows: TGTGCCAGCAGCCGAGGACAGATCACTGAAGCTTTCTTT. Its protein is CASSRGQITEAFF.

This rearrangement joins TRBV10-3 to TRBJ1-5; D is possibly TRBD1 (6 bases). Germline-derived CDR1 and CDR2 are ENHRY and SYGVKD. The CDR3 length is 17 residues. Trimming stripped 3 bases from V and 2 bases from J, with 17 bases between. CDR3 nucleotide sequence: TGTGCCATCAGTGAAAACAGGGACCCCCTAGGCAATCAGCCCCAGCATTTT. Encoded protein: CAISENRDPLGNQPQHF.